The 4 T cell receptor beta chains presented below share a single source sample, sequenced in a study of regulatory T cells in long-lasting Graves disease. Investigators prepared the TCR beta libraries by applying iRepertoire HTBI primers and Arm-PCR of CDR3 regions. TCRdb independently ran MiXCR on the multiplex PCR reads; one entry per CDR3 protein. This sample yields a few hundred thousand distinct CDR3 sequences, of which 21% are seen a single time; more than 13% belongs to the top ten. Time point specified: persistent/refractory GD, antithyroid drugs over 5 years with positive TRAb. After RNA was extracted from PBMCs, the TCR library was made from it. Sample: peripheral blood mononuclear cells (PBMCs), taken when the disease was refractory, from a patient treated with antithyroid drugs. The receptors here all came from a female donor with Graves disease.

This chain uses TRBV20-1 with TRBJ2-5; TRBD2 agrees at 8 bases. The CDR3 runs 18 residues. Germline V gene lookup returns CDR1 DFQATT and CDR2 SNEGSKA (reference sequence). V dropped 1 base and J dropped 5; count of bases not matched to a gene: 18. DNA of the CDR3: TGCAGTGCTAGAGGGGGGGAGACTAGCGTTCCAAGAGCGGAGACCCAGTACTTC. Translated: CSARGGETSVPRAETQYF.

The genes are TRBV11-1 and TRBJ2-7; D is possibly TRBD2 (6 bases). This CDR3 has 14 amino acids. Trimming stripped 4 bases from V and 3 bases from J, with 13 bases between. CDR1 and CDR2 (germline): SGHAT, FQDESV (reference sequence). CDR3 amino acids: CASSSGLGVYEQYF. As DNA, the CDR3 is TGTGCCAGCAGCTCGGGACTTGGGGTCTACGAGCAGTACTTC. Full variable domain (outside the CDR3, taken from reference TRBV11-1 and TRBJ2-7): EAEVAQSPRYKITEKSQAVAFWCDPISGHATLYWYRQILGQGPELLVQFQDESVVDDSQLPKDRFSAERLKGVDSTLKIQPAELGDSAMYLCASSSGLGVYEQYFGPGTRLTVT.

This clonotype was found many times. J is TRBJ1-2 and V is TRBV9; D remains ambiguous. The V gene lost 0 bases and the J gene lost 0 bases, with 9 bases spanning the gap. The CDR3 runs 15 residues. Germline lookup yields CDR1 SGDLS and CDR2 YYNGEE. CDR3 loop: CASSVGTTPNYGYTF. The CDR3 bases are TGTGCCAGCAGCGTAGGAACAACTCCTAACTATGGCTACACCTTC. Filled out from reference TRBV9 and TRBJ1-2, the complete variable domain reads DSGVTQTPKHLITATGQRVTLRCSPRSGDLSVYWYQQSLDQGLQFLIQYYNGEERAKGNILERFSAQQFPDLHSELNLSSLELGDSALYFCASSVGTTPNYGYTFGSGTRLTVV.

This chain joins TRBV28 and TRBJ2-7, with D uncertain. Germline V gene sequence: CDR1 MDHEN, CDR2 SYDVKM. V was cut by 3 bases and J by 6 bases, with 9 bases left in between. This CDR3 has 12 residues. CDR3 protein: CASSLVGSEQYF. In nucleotides, the CDR3 is TGTGCCAGCAGTTTGGTAGGGTCCGAGCAGTACTTC.